The rows below give T cell receptor beta chains drawn from one sample of a study of blood T cell repertoires in COVID-19. Assay used: immunoSEQ multiplex PCR; TCRdb lists only in-frame clones, some missing. The table has 200,000 to 250,000 clones, approximately 80% seen once. Sequenced sample: PBMCs or T cells enriched from blood (not recorded which). These receptors originate from a middle-aged man who had recovered from COVID-19. The CDR3 runs from the conserved cysteine through the conserved F or W. The order of the fields is D gene, clone size, V gene, J gene, CDR3 DNA, CDR3 protein. The D gene is left open where the match is weak. Rows give clone size only sometimes, using once, few, many, or a class for an expanded clone.

D: -
size: -
V: TRBV7-3
J: TRBJ2-5
DNA: TGTGCCAGCAGCTTACTAGCAGAACAAGAGACCCAGTACTTC
CDR3: CASSLLAEQETQYF

D: -
size: -
V: TRBV30
J: TRBJ1-1
DNA: TGTGCCTGGAGAGTCAACAGGAACACTGAAGCTTTCTTT
CDR3: CAWRVNRNTEAFF

D: TRBD1
size: -
V: TRBV10-3
J: TRBJ2-2
DNA: TGTGCCATCAGTGAGTCGACAGGGGTTGCCGGGGAGCTGTTTTTT
CDR3: CAISESTGVAGELFF

D: TRBD1
size: -
V: TRBV19
J: TRBJ2-1
DNA: TGTGCCAGTAGCGCACAGGGGGCACACGAGCAGTTCTTC
CDR3: CASSAQGAHEQFF

D: -
size: -
V: TRBV7-6
J: TRBJ2-5
DNA: TGTGCCAGCCGGGGAGAGGACACCCAGTACTTC
CDR3: CASRGEDTQYF

D: -
size: -
V: TRBV19
J: TRBJ2-7
DNA: TGTGCCAGTAGAGGAGGGAACTCCTACGAGCAGTACTTC
CDR3: CASRGGNSYEQYF

D: -
size: once
V: TRBV28
J: TRBJ1-1
DNA: TGTGCCAGCAGTTTAAGACAGTTACTAAACACTGAAGCTTTCTTT
CDR3: CASSLRQLLNTEAFF

D: -
size: few
V: TRBV6-5
J: TRBJ1-1
DNA: TGTGCCAGCAGTTACGGGCAGGGGAAGAACACTGAAGCTTTCTTT
CDR3: CASSYGQGKNTEAFF

D: TRBD1
size: -
V: TRBV11-2
J: TRBJ2-7
DNA: TGTGCCAGCAGCTCCCGGACAGGGGCGGACGAGCAGTACTTC
CDR3: CASSSRTGADEQYF

D: -
size: few
V: TRBV19
J: TRBJ1-1
DNA: TGTGCCAGTAAAATTCCCCAGGGGAGGAACACTGAAGCTTTCTTT
CDR3: CASKIPQGRNTEAFF

D: -
size: -
V: TRBV13
J: TRBJ1-4
DNA: TGTGCCAGCAGCTTTAGGGGAGCGGGGGAAAAACTGTTTTTT
CDR3: CASSFRGAGEKLFF

D: -
size: -
V: TRBV29-1
J: TRBJ2-1
DNA: TGCAGCGTTGAAGTCGGACTACTCAATGAGCAGTTCTTC
CDR3: CSVEVGLLNEQFF

D: TRBD1
size: -
V: TRBV12-5
J: TRBJ1-2
DNA: TGTGCTAGTGGTTCTCCGGGACAGCCTTATGGCTACACCTTC
CDR3: CASGSPGQPYGYTF

D: -
size: -
V: TRBV12-5
J: TRBJ2-3
DNA: TGTGCTAGTGGCCCCACTAGCACAGATACGCAGTATTTT
CDR3: CASGPTSTDTQYF

D: -
size: -
V: TRBV7-3
J: TRBJ2-2
DNA: TGTGCCAGCAGGACTAACAGGGTTGGCGGGGAGCTGTTTTTT
CDR3: CASRTNRVGGELFF

D: TRBD2
size: few
V: TRBV10-3
J: TRBJ2-3
DNA: TGTGCCACCCAGAGTAGTAGCGGGGGGTATAGCACAGATACGCAGTATTTT
CDR3: CATQSSSGGYSTDTQYF

D: TRBD1
size: -
V: TRBV4-1
J: TRBJ1-2
DNA: TGCGCCAGCAGCCTTCAGAGACAGGGGGCGGGGGGCTACACCTTC
CDR3: CASSLQRQGAGGYTF

D: -
size: -
V: TRBV6-1
J: TRBJ1-2
DNA: TGTGCCAGCAGTGAAAAGGGGGTGACAGTTTATGGCTACACCTTC
CDR3: CASSEKGVTVYGYTF

D: -
size: -
V: TRBV19
J: TRBJ1-2
DNA: TGTGCCAGTACCAACCATGAGGGCTATGGCTACACCTTC
CDR3: CASTNHEGYGYTF

D: -
size: -
V: TRBV7-3
J: TRBJ2-1
DNA: TGTGCCAGCAGCTTACGGGGAAACCTCCCCCTAAATGAGCAGTTCTTC
CDR3: CASSLRGNLPLNEQFF